The 4 T cell receptor beta chains listed next were all sequenced from one sample in a study of blood T cell repertoires in COVID-19. Repertoires were generated with immunoSEQ multiplex PCR, while TCRdb's copy carries only in-frame clones and drops some. The profile shows tens of thousands of clones, less than 85% of them singletons. The specimen sequenced was peripheral blood. The receptors shown here come from a man between 65 and 85 years old with COVID-19, enrolled during active disease.

The chain is built from TRBV5-1 and TRBJ2-5; weak D call: TRBD2 (6 bases). The CDR3 is 17 amino acids. Germline V gives CDR1 SGHRS, CDR2 YFSETQ. The V end was cut by 0 bases, the J end by 5 bases, with 20 bases between. The CDR3 coding sequence is TGCGCCAGCAGCTTGGCCGGGCAGGGTAGCGGTTGGGAGACCCAGTACTTC. Translated: CASSLAGQGSGWETQYF.

This chain uses TRBV19 with TRBJ2-3, with D possibly matching TRBD1 (6 bases). V lost 8 bases and J 4 bases, leaving 13 bases between the germline ends. This CDR3 contains 13 residues. Per the germline V gene, CDR1 is LNHDA and CDR2 is SQIVND (reference sequence). This chain's CDR3 is CASVHQGSDTQYF. The CDR3 DNA reads as TGTGCCAGTGTTCACCAGGGGTCAGATACGCAGTATTTT.

CDR3 protein: CASSIVAGPHNQPQHF. The CDR3 nucleotides read TGTGCCAGTAGTATAGTTGCGGGGCCGCACAATCAGCCCCAGCATTTT. The chain carries TRBV19 and TRBJ1-5; TRBD1 might be the D (5 bases). The CDR3 loop spans 16 amino acids. The germline V gene encodes CDR1 LNHDA and CDR2 SQIVND (reference sequence). The V end lost 1 base, the J end lost 3 bases, and 13 bases lay between the germline ends.

This clone has only one observation. The rearrangement uses TRBV24-1 and TRBJ1-4; D is uncertain. CDR1 and CDR2 (germline): KGHDR, SFDVKD. Trimming removed 8 bases from V and 0 bases from J, with 9 bases in between. The CDR3 is made up of 14 amino acids. The CDR3 coding sequence is TGTGCCACCATATCCGGGACAACTAATGAAAAACTGTTTTTT. It yields the protein CATISGTTNEKLFF.